The 27 T cell receptor beta chains below were found in one sample sequenced in a study of T-cell memory formation after mild COVID-19. TCRdb processed the 5' RACE reads anew with MiXCR; each CDR3 protein has one entry. In the table there are fewer than 110,000 distinct CDR3 sequences, 13% to 15% of which are singletons. The sample comprised PBMCs or a T cell subset sorted from them (not recorded which). These receptors came from a young man who had mild COVID-19 (a few samples of this study predate the infection). Cell type and time point are not known.

The V call is TRBV11-2, the J call TRBJ2-1, with 11 bases lining up with TRBD2. V was pared by 4 bases and J by 8 bases, with 10 bases of the junction left unmatched. The CDR3 totals 16 residues. CDR1 is SGHAT, CDR2 FQNNGV, per germline. Here the CDR3 reads CASSSLFTSGGHEQFF. The CDR3 DNA is TGTGCCAGCAGCTCCTTATTTACTAGCGGGGGCCATGAGCAGTTCTTC.

The chain combines TRBV29-1 with TRBJ2-7, with TRBD2 matching over 15 bases. V lost 4 bases and J lost 7; bases outside the gene matches: 11. Germline CDR1 is SQVTM and CDR2 is ANQGSEA. This CDR3 spans 16 amino acids. Here the CDR3 DNA reads TGCAGCGTTGCGGGACTAGCGGGGGGACTCTACAATGAGCAGTACTTC. Translation gives CSVAGLAGGLYNEQYF.

This chain's CDR3 is CASSYEADFLVSNEQFF. CDR3 nucleotides: TGTGCCAGCAGTTACGAGGCCGACTTTCTTGTTTCCAATGAGCAGTTCTTC. The chain joins TRBV6-2 or TRBV6-3 to TRBJ2-1; D uncertain. The V and J ends lost 2 bases and 6 bases respectively, with 20 bases between them. The CDR3 has 17 residues. In germline, CDR1 is MNHEY, CDR2 SVGEGT.

V and J are TRBV9 and TRBJ1-6; 8 nucleotides line up with TRBD1. The CDR3 is made up of 14 amino acids. Unmatched junction bases numbered 7, after V lost 5 bases and J lost 9 bases. CDR1 is SGDLS, CDR2 YYNGEE, per germline. The CDR3 DNA is TGTGCCAGCAGTGGACAGGGTTTGAGTTCACCCCTCCACTTT. Translated, it gives CASSGQGLSSPLHF.

This clonotype has just a few counts. V gene TRBV10-3 combines with J gene TRBJ2-7; no firm D call. This CDR3 is built from 13 residues. V shed 0 bases and J shed 4 bases, with 7 bases lying between them. Germline V CDR1 and CDR2: ENHRY, SYGVKD. Written as DNA, the CDR3 is TGTGCCATCAGTGAGTCAAATGGATACGAGCAGTACGTC. It specifies CAISESNGYEQYV.

The V gene is TRBV12-5, the J gene TRBJ2-7, with a possible D match to TRBD1 (5 bases). This CDR3 is 16 amino acids long. Trimming stripped 1 base from V and 3 bases from J, with 16 bases between. In germline, CDR1 is LGHNT, CDR2 FRNRAP. In DNA, the CDR3 is TGTGCTAGTGGTTTGGCCCAGGGAAGGGGATACTACGAGCAGTACTTC. Its protein is CASGLAQGRGYYEQYF.

This clonotype was picked up a small number of times. This chain uses TRBV4-2 with TRBJ2-3; 7 nucleotides line up with TRBD1. The V and J ends lost 0 bases and 4 bases, in that order; junction bases with no gene match: 1. This CDR3 region has 14 residues. Germline V gives CDR1 LGHNA, CDR2 YNFKEQ. CDR3 in DNA: TGTGCCAGCAGCCAAGACGGGACAGCAGATACGCAGTATTTT. It yields the protein CASSQDGTADTQYF.

The genes are TRBV5-4 and TRBJ2-7; 7 nucleotides line up with TRBD1. CDR3 length equals 13 residues. Looked up from germline, CDR1 is SGHNT and CDR2 is YYREEE (reference sequence). The V and J ends lost 9 bases and 0 bases, in that order; junction bases with no gene match: 6. CDR3 DNA: TGTGCCACCAGACAGGGCAGCTCCTACGAGCAGTACTTC. It encodes CATRQGSSYEQYF. Drawing the rest from reference TRBV5-4 and TRBJ2-7, the complete variable domain is ETGVTQSPTHLIKTRGQQVTLRCSSQSGHNTVSWYQQALGQGPQFIFQYYREEENGRGNFPPRFSGLQFPNYSSELNVNALELDDSALYLCATRQGSSYEQYFGPGTRLTVT.

This clonotype showed up many times. V usage is TRBV20-1 and J usage is TRBJ2-1; D is perhaps TRBD2 (5 bases). CDR1 is DFQATT and CDR2 is SNEGSKA in the germline V gene (reference sequence). The CDR3 is 14 amino acids. Trimming shortened V by 4 bases and J by 0 bases, and 10 bases separated the two germline ends. In nucleotides, the CDR3 is TGCAGTGCTATCGGGGAGAGCTCCTACAATGAGCAGTTCTTC. It encodes CSAIGESSYNEQFF.

The V call is TRBV6-2 or TRBV6-3, the J call TRBJ2-7; perhaps D is TRBD1 or TRBD2 (7 bases each). The CDR3 has 14 amino acids. CDR1 is MNHEY and CDR2 is SVGEGT in the germline V gene. The ends were cut back, 2 bases at V and 7 bases at J, with 15 bases in the middle. As DNA, the CDR3 is TGTGCCAGCAGTTACGGGGAGGGGGCGTCTGAGCAGTACTTC. Protein: CASSYGEGASEQYF.

This clonotype occurred a few times. The J gene is TRBJ1-4, the V gene TRBV9, with a weak D call TRBD1 (6 bases). In germline, CDR1 is SGDLS, CDR2 YYNGEE. The CDR3 consists of 15 residues. V lost 0 bases and J lost 8, with 14 bases in between. The CDR3 bases are TGTGCCAGCAGCGTAGACGGGGGCGCGGAAGAAAAACTGTTTTTT. This codes for CASSVDGGAEEKLFF.

In nucleotides, the CDR3 is TGCGCCAGCAGCCATGATTCGGGACGTGCTCAGTATTTT. It specifies CASSHDSGRAQYF. The V and J genes are TRBV4-3 and TRBJ2-3, with D tentatively TRBD1 or TRBD2 (5 bases each). Germline-derived CDR1 and CDR2 are LGHNA and YSLEER. V was pared by 3 bases and J by 12 bases, with 16 bases between. This CDR3 spans 13 amino acids.

CDR3 in amino acids: CSVVGIPGELFF. CDR3 in DNA: TGCAGCGTTGTGGGTATACCCGGGGAGCTGTTTTTT. This chain connects TRBV29-1 to TRBJ2-2; D remains ambiguous. The CDR3 has 12 residues. Germline CDR1 and CDR2: SQVTM and ANQGSEA. The V end was cut by 4 bases, the J end by 6 bases, with 9 bases between.

This clonotype was picked up a small number of times. V usage is TRBV6-5 and J usage is TRBJ1-1, with D possibly being TRBD1 (5 bases). Germline-derived CDR1 and CDR2 are MNHEY and SVGAGI. V dropped 2 bases and J dropped 3 bases, with 13 bases sitting between them. The CDR3 has 15 residues. This CDR3 reads CASSYQGYGDTEAFF. The CDR3 bases are TGTGCCAGCAGTTACCAGGGCTATGGAGACACTGAAGCTTTCTTT.

This sequence joins TRBV20-1 and TRBJ1-1; D gene ambiguous. The V gene's germline CDR1 is DFQATT and CDR2 SNEGSKA (reference sequence). The V and J ends lost 3 bases and 1 base respectively, with 9 bases between them. CDR3 length: 13 amino acids. The CDR3 DNA follows: TGCAGTGCTAGTCGGGTCCGGAACACTGAAGCTTTCTTT. Translating gives CSASRVRNTEAFF.

The chain couples TRBV7-9 to TRBJ2-3; 7 bases align to TRBD1. Germline loops: CDR1 SEHNR, CDR2 FQNEAQ (reference sequence). The ends lost 1 base at V and 8 bases at J; junction bases unmatched: 6. The CDR3 is made up of 14 amino acids. This chain's CDR3 is CASSLGDSPGTQYF. CDR3 in DNA: TGTGCCAGCAGCTTAGGGGACAGCCCGGGTACGCAGTATTTT.

The chain uses TRBV2 and TRBJ2-1; D may match TRBD1 or TRBD2 (6 bases each). There are 15 residues in the CDR3. Deletions cut 10 bases from V and 4 bases from J, with 20 bases between. Germline CDR1 is SNHLY and CDR2 is FYNNEI. DNA of the CDR3: TGTGCCAACAGAGAAGGGGGGCGGAAATACAATGAGCAGTTCTTC. Its translation: CANREGGRKYNEQFF.

The V gene is TRBV7-2, the J gene TRBJ1-1; D is perhaps TRBD1 (6 bases). There are 14 residues in the CDR3. The V gene lost 5 bases and the J gene lost 2 bases, with 12 bases spanning the gap. Germline assignment: CDR1 SGHTA and CDR2 FQGNSA. Written as DNA, the CDR3 is TGTGCCAGCAGCGCCGGACAGAGAAACACTGAAGCTTTCTTT. Amino acid sequence: CASSAGQRNTEAFF.

This clonotype was counted only a few times. The gene calls are TRBV12-3 or TRBV12-4 and TRBJ2-3; D gene ambiguous. Trimming left V 7 bases short and J 2 bases short, with 13 bases between. This CDR3 is 14 amino acids long. The CDR3 DNA reads TGTGCCAGCATCCCCGGGTTGGACACAGATACGCAGTATTTT. Protein product: CASIPGLDTDTQYF.

The table lists this clonotype with a few counts. The chain couples TRBV7-8 to TRBJ2-1, with D unclear. Trimming stripped 4 bases from V and 2 bases from J, with 6 bases between. Per germline, CDR1 SGHVS and CDR2 FQNEAQ. This CDR3 has 13 residues. The CDR3 DNA reads TGTGCCAGCAGCTACAGCCCCTACAATGAGCAGTTCTTC. Amino acids: CASSYSPYNEQFF.

This chain links TRBV7-8 with TRBJ2-5; D not certain. The CDR3 loop spans 12 amino acids. V was shortened by 5 bases and J by 5 bases, with 9 bases between the two germline ends. The V gene's germline CDR1 is SGHVS and CDR2 FQNEAQ. This CDR3 reads CASSPNPETQYF. The CDR3, as DNA: TGTGCCAGCAGCCCAAATCCGGAGACCCAGTACTTC.

The V gene is TRBV20-1, the J gene TRBJ2-7; D possibly uses TRBD1 or TRBD2 (6 bases each). The length of the CDR3 is 15 residues. Deletions cut 0 bases from V and 2 bases from J, with 14 bases between. Per germline, CDR1 DFQATT and CDR2 SNEGSKA (reference sequence). The CDR3 sequence: CSARDIGGPTYEQYV. The CDR3 bases are TGCAGTGCTAGAGATATCGGGGGCCCTACCTACGAGCAGTACGTC.

This clonotype has more than one count but fewer than ten. V and J are TRBV15 and TRBJ1-2; D unclear. The germline V gene has CDR1 LNHNV and CDR2 YYDKDF (reference sequence). The CDR3 covers 16 residues. Between the trimmed V and J ends, which lost 1 base and 5 bases, there was a span of 17 bases. The DNA for the CDR3 is TGTGCCACCAGCAGAGGCCCGTTGACCGGCGGGTATGGCTACACCTTC. Amino acid sequence: CATSRGPLTGGYGYTF.

This clonotype showed up many times. Here the CDR3 DNA reads TGTGCCAGCAGTTTGAGCGACAACATTCAGTACTTC. Translated: CASSLSDNIQYF. The chain uses TRBV12-3 or TRBV12-4 and TRBJ2-4; D is unresolved. V dropped 3 bases and J dropped 7 bases, with 7 bases sitting between them. The CDR3 has 12 amino acids.

This clonotype showed up just a few times. The gene calls are TRBV4-1 and TRBJ2-5, with a possible D match to TRBD2 (7 bases). There are 17 residues in the CDR3. Germline CDR1 is MGHRA and CDR2 is YSYEKL. The ends were cut back, 3 bases at V and 5 bases at J, with 22 bases in the middle. Written as DNA, the CDR3 is TGCGCCAGCAGCCATCTCCTAAGGGGGATGCGGGGGGAGACCCAGTACTTC. This sequence encodes CASSHLLRGMRGETQYF.

This clonotype has a count of ten or more. The chain couples TRBV6-2 or TRBV6-3 to TRBJ2-2, with unresolved D. Per germline, CDR1 MNHEY and CDR2 SVGEGT. CDR3 length: 13 residues. V lost 4 bases to trimming and J lost 7 bases, with 10 bases between them. The CDR3 DNA is TGTGCCAGCAGTTCCCTCTTCGGCGGGGAGCTGTTTTTT. It codes for CASSSLFGGELFF.

Only a few counts were recorded for this clonotype. The genes are TRBV27 and TRBJ2-2; D not resolved. Per germline, CDR1 MNHEY and CDR2 SMNVEV (reference sequence). This CDR3 is 13 amino acids long. V was cut by 2 bases and J by 3 bases, with 4 bases left in between. CDR3 coding DNA: TGTGCCAGCAGTTTACGGGACACCGGGGAGCTGTTTTTT. Residues: CASSLRDTGELFF.